This is a list of T cell receptor beta chains from one sample in a study of T cells in Graves' hyperthyroidism and ophthalmopathy. Each CDR3 protein gets one entry after TCRdb re-called the multiplex PCR reads with MiXCR. This sample yields fewer than 400,000 distinct CDR3 sequences, of which roughly 15% are seen a single time; roughly 31% belongs to the top ten. Sample: blood. These receptors all come from a man in his thirties or forties with Graves' hyperthyroidism. Both conserved end residues are part of each CDR3. A D gene is named only where the DNA matches it firmly. Clone size is given for some rows only: seen once, a few or many times, or a class if the clone is expanded.

clone size: many; D gene: TRBD1; CDR3 length: 15; V gene: TRBV6-1; J gene: TRBJ2-7; CDR3 protein: CASSRTQGAAHEQYF; CDR3 DNA: TGTGCCAGCAGCCGCACACAGGGGGCAGCCCACGAGCAGTACTTC
clone size: many; D gene: -; CDR3 length: 11; V gene: TRBV6-2/TRBV6-3; J gene: TRBJ1-5; CDR3 protein: CASGGGQPQHF; CDR3 DNA: TGTGCCAGCGGCGGGGGCCAGCCCCAGCATTTT
clone size: few; D gene: -; CDR3 length: 20; V gene: TRBV7-9; J gene: TRBJ2-1; CDR3 protein: CASSLRAGERPRGTYNEQFF; CDR3 DNA: TGTGCCAGCAGTTTGCGCGCTGGGGAGCGGCCAAGAGGAACCTACAATGAGCAGTTCTTC
clone size: -; D gene: -; CDR3 length: 13; V gene: TRBV7-3; J gene: TRBJ2-3; CDR3 protein: CASSSQGTDTQYF; CDR3 DNA: TGTGCCAGCAGCTCTCAGGGAACAGATACGCAGTATTTT
clone size: many; D gene: TRBD2; CDR3 length: 15; V gene: TRBV6-1; J gene: TRBJ2-7; CDR3 protein: CASKIGLAGAYEQYF; CDR3 DNA: TGTGCCAGCAAGATCGGACTAGCGGGGGCCTACGAGCAGTACTTC
clone size: many; D gene: -; CDR3 length: 13; V gene: TRBV7-3; J gene: TRBJ2-5; CDR3 protein: CASAKGSSETQYF; CDR3 DNA: TGTGCCAGCGCGAAGGGTTCCAGCGAGACCCAGTACTTC
clone size: few; D gene: TRBD2; CDR3 length: 12; V gene: TRBV6-2/TRBV6-3; J gene: TRBJ2-1; CDR3 protein: CASTPREGEQFF; CDR3 DNA: TGTGCCAGCACCCCCCGGGAGGGTGAGCAGTTCTTC
clone size: many; D gene: -; CDR3 length: 15; V gene: TRBV5-1; J gene: TRBJ2-1; CDR3 protein: CASSLEGLPNNEQFF; CDR3 DNA: TGCGCCAGCAGCCTGGAAGGACTACCGAACAATGAGCAGTTCTTC
clone size: -; D gene: TRBD1; CDR3 length: 14; V gene: TRBV20-1; J gene: TRBJ1-1; CDR3 protein: CSAEQGFMNTEAFF; CDR3 DNA: TGCAGTGCTGAACAGGGGTTCATGAACACTGAAGCTTTCTTT
clone size: many; D gene: TRBD1; CDR3 length: 11; V gene: TRBV2; J gene: TRBJ2-1; CDR3 protein: CASVPTGGQFF; CDR3 DNA: TGTGCCAGCGTCCCCACAGGGGGGCAGTTCTTC
clone size: few; D gene: TRBD2; CDR3 length: 15; V gene: TRBV29-1; J gene: TRBJ2-3; CDR3 protein: CSVRPRDYLTDTQYF; CDR3 DNA: TGCAGCGTGAGGCCCCGGGACTATCTCACAGATACGCAGTATTTT